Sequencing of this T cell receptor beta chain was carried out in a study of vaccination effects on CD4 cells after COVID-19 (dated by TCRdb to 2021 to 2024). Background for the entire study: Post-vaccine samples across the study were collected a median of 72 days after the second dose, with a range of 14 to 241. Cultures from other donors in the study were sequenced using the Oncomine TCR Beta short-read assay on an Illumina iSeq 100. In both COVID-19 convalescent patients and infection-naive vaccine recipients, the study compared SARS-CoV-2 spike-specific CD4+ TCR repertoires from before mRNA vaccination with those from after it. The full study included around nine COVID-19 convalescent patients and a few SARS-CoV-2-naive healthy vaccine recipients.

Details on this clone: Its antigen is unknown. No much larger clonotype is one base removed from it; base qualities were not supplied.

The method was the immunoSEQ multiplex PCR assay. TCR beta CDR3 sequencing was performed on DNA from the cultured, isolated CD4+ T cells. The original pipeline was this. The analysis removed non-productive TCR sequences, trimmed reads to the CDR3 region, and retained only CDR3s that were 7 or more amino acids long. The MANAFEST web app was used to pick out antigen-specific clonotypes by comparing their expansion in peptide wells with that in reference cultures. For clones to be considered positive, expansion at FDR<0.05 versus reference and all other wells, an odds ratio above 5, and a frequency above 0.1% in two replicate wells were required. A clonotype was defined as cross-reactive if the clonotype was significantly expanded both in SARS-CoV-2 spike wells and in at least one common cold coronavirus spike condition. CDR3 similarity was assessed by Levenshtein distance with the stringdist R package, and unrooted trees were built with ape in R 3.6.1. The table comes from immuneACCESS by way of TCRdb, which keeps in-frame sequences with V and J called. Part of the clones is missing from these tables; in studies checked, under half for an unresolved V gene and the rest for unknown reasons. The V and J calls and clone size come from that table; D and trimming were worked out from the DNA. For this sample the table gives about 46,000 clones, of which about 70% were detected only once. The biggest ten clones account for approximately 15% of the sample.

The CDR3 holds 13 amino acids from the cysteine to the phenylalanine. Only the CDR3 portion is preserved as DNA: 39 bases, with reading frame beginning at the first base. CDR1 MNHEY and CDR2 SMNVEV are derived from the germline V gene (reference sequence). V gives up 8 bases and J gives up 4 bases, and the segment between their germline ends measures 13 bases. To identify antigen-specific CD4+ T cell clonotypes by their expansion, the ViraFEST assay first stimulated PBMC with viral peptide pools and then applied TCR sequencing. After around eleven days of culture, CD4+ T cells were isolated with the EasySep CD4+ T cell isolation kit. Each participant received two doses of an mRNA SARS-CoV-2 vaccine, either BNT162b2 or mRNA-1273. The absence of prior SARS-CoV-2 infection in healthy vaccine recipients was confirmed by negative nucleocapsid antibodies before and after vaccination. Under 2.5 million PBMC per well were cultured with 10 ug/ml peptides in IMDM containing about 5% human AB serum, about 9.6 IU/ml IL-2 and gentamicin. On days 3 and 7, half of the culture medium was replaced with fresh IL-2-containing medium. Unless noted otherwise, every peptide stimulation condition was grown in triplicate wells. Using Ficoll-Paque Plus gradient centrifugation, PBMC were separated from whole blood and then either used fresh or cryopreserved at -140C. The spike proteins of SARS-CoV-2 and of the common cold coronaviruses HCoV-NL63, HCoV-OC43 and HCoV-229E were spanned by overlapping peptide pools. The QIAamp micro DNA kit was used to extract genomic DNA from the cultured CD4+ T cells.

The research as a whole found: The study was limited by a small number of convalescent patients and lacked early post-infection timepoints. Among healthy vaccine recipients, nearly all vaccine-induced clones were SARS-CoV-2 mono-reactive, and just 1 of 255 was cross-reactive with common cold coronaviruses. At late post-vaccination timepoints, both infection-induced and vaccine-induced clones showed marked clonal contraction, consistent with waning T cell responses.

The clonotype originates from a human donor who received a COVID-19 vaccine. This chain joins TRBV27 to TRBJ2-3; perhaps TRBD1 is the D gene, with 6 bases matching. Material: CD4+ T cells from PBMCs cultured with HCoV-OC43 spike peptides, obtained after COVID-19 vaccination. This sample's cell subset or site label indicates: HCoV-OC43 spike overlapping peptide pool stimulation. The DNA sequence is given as TGTGCCAGCCGTATGCGGACAGCAGATACGCAGTATTTT. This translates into CASRMRTADTQYF.